A single sample is the source of the 5 T cell receptor beta chains below, sequenced in a study of blood T cell repertoires in COVID-19. Repertoires were generated with immunoSEQ multiplex PCR, while TCRdb's copy carries only in-frame clones and drops some. The sample yields 150,000 to 200,000 clones, over 75% seen once. The specimen was peripheral blood. These receptors all come from a human donor in a cohort sampled during active COVID-19.

The V gene is TRBV30, the J gene TRBJ2-2; 9 bases are shared with TRBD2. This CDR3 region has 17 residues. V shed 8 bases and J 0 bases; nucleotides not matched to a gene: 13. Looked up from germline, CDR1 is GTSNPN and CDR2 is SVGIG (reference sequence). The CDR3 coding sequence is TGTGCCCGCGGCGTCGGCGGGAGGGCCGCGAACACCGGGGAGCTGTTTTTT. The encoded protein is CARGVGGRAANTGELFF.

The rearrangement joins TRBV7-9 to TRBJ2-1; 11 positions agree with TRBD2. Germline V gives CDR1 SEHNR, CDR2 FQNEAQ (reference sequence). The CDR3 is 16 residues long. J lost 7 bases, V lost 1 base, and 6 bases had no gene match. CDR3 amino acids: CASSLDPTSGRNEQFF. CDR3 DNA: TGTGCCAGCAGCTTAGACCCTACTAGCGGGAGAAATGAGCAGTTCTTC.

The chain combines TRBV11-2 with TRBJ1-2, with a tentative D call TRBD1 (6 bases). With 6 bases removed from V and 5 bases from J, the gap between germline ends came to 10 bases. The CDR3 loop spans 12 amino acids. Germline assignment: CDR1 SGHAT and CDR2 FQNNGV. CDR3 coding DNA: TGTGCCAGCAGTTCGGACAGTTATGGCTACACCTTC. It translates to CASSSDSYGYTF.

The V and J genes are TRBV19 and TRBJ2-7, with D unresolved. The germline V and J ends were trimmed by 5 bases and 4 bases, with 12 bases remaining between them. The germline V gene has CDR1 LNHDA and CDR2 SQIVND (reference sequence). CDR3 length equals 13 residues. The CDR3 spells CASSPQLLYEQYF. In DNA form, the CDR3 reads TGTGCCAGTAGTCCACAGCTCCTGTACGAGCAGTACTTC.

The chain joins TRBV30 to TRBJ1-1; the D gene is possibly TRBD1 (5 bases). CDR1 is GTSNPN, CDR2 SVGIG, per germline (reference sequence). The CDR3 has 10 residues. V was shortened by 5 bases and J by 10 bases, with 11 bases between the two germline ends. CDR3 coding DNA: TGTGCCTGGGGGGGAGCCTCAGCTTTCTTT. Residues: CAWGGASAFF.